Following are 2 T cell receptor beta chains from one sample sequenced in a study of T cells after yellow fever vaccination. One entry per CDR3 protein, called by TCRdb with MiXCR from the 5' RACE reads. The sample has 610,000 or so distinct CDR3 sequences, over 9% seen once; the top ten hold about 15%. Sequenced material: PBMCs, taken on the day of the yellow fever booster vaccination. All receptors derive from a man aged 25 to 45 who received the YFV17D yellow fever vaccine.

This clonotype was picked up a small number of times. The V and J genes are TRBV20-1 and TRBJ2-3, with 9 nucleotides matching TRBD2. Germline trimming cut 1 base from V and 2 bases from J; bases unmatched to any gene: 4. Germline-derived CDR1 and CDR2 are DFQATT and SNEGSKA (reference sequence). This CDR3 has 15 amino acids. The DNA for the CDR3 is TGCAGTGCTAGAGTGGCTAGCGGGGTCACAGATACGCAGTATTTT. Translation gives CSARVASGVTDTQYF.

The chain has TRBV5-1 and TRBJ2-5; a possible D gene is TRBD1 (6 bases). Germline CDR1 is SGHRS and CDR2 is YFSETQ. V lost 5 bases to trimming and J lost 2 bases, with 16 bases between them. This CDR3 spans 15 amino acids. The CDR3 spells CASSTKPGQQETQYF. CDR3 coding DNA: TGCGCCAGCAGTACTAAACCGGGACAACAAGAGACCCAGTACTTC.